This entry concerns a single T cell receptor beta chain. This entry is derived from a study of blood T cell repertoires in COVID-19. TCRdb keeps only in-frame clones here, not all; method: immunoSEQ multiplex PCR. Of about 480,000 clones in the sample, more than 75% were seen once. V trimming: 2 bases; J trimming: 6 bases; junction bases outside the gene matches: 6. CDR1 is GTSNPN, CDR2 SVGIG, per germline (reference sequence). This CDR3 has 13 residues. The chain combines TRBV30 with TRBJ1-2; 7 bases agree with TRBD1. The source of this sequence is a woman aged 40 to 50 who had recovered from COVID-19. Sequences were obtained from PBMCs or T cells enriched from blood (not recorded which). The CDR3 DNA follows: TGTGCCTGGAGTCTCGGCAGGGGGAATGGCTACACCTTC. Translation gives CAWSLGRGNGYTF. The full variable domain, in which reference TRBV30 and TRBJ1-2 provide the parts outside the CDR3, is SQTIHQWPATLVQPVGSPLSLECTVEGTSNPNLYWYRQAAGRGLQLLFYSVGIGQISSEVPQNLSASRPQDRQFILSSKKLLLSDSGFYLCAWSLGRGNGYTFGSGTRLTVV.